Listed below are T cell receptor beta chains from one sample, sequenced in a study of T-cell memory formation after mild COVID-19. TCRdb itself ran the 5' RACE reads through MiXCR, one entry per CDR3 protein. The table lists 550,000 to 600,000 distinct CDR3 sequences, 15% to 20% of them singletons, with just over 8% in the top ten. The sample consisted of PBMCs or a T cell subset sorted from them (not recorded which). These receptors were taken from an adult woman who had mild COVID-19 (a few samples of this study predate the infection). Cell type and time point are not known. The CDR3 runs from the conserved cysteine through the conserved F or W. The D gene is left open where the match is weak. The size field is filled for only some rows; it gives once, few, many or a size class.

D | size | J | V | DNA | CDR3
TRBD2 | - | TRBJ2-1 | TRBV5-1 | TGCGCCAGCAGCTTGGGTAGCGGGGGGCTCTCCTACAATGAGCAGTTCTTC | CASSLGSGGLSYNEQFF
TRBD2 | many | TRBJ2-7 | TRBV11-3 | TGTGCCAGCAGCCCGCCTTGGACTAGCGGGAACGAGCAGTACTTC | CASSPPWTSGNEQYF
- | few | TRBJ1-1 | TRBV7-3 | TGTGCCAGCAGCGCTGATCCGGGTCCTTACACTGAAGCTTTCTTT | CASSADPGPYTEAFF
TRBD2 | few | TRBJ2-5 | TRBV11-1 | TGTGCCAGCAGCCGGACTAGCGGGAATAACCAAGAGACCCAGTACTTC | CASSRTSGNNQETQYF
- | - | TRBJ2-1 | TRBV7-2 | TGTGCCAGCAGCACCGGGACTCGCGTTGGCGAGCAGTTCTTC | CASSTGTRVGEQFF
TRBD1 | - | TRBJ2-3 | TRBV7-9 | TGTGCCAGCAGCTCGCCTCCACAGGGGACGCAGTATTTT | CASSSPPQGTQYF
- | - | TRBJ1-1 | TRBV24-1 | TGTGCCACCAGTGGTCGTGACAGTTATTCATCCGCTTTCTTT | CATSGRDSYSSAFF
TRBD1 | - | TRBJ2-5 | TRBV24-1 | TGTGCCACCAGTGATTTCGAAGACAGGGGAGGAGGAGAGACCCAGTACTTC | CATSDFEDRGGGETQYF
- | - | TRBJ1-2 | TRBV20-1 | TGCAGTGCTAGATTGGGGGAAAGGGACTATGGCTACACCTTC | CSARLGERDYGYTF
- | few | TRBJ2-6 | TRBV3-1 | TGTGCCAGCAGACCAGGGACTCCCGGGGCCAACGTCCTGACTTTC | CASRPGTPGANVLTF
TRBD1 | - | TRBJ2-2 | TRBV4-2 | TGTGCCAGCAGCCCCGACAGGGAACGGTCCGGGGAGCTGTTTTTT | CASSPDRERSGELFF
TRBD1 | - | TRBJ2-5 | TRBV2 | TGTGCCAGCAAAGACAGGGGCTTGGAGACCCAGTACTTC | CASKDRGLETQYF
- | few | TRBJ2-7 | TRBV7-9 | TGTGCCAGCAGCCCAAACCCCGGGGGTGGGGGCTACGAGCAGTACTTC | CASSPNPGGGGYEQYF
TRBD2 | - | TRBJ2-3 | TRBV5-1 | TGCGCCAGCAGCTTGGAAACGGCCGGGGGGGCCGGAGATACGCAGTATTTT | CASSLETAGGAGDTQYF
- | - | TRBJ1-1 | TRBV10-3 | TGTGCCATCAGTGAGTCCGGGGCAGGGACGGGAGCTTTCTTT | CAISESGAGTGAFF
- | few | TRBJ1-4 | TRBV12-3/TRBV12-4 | TGTGCCAGCAGTTTTCGGCGTAAGACTAATGAAAAACTGTTTTTT | CASSFRRKTNEKLFF
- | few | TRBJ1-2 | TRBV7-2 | TGTGCCAGCAGCTTAATAGGTTCACATGGCTACACCTTC | CASSLIGSHGYTF
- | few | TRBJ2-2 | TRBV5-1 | TGCGCCAGCAGGGTGGGACAGAACACCGGGGAGCTGTTTTTT | CASRVGQNTGELFF
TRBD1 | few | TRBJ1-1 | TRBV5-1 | TGCGCCAGCAGATTGGACAGGGGGCAAGCTGAAGCTTTCTTT | CASRLDRGQAEAFF
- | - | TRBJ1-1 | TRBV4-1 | TGCGCCAGCAGCCAAGAATCAGGGGTTCGCGGAACTGAAGCTTTCTTT | CASSQESGVRGTEAFF
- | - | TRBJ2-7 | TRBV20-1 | TGCAGTGCCTCGAATAGCGTCGCCTACGAGCAGTACTTC | CSASNSVAYEQYF
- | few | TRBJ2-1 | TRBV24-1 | TGTGCCACCAGTGATTTGGGGACCGAGAATGAGCAGTTCTTC | CATSDLGTENEQFF
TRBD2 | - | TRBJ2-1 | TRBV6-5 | TGTGCCAGCGGCGGGGAGTCACGACTAGCGGGAGGTCTAGGGAATGAGCAGTTCTTC | CASGGESRLAGGLGNEQFF
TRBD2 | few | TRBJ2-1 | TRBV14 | TGTGCCAGCAGCCGCTCTAGCGGGAGTGGTATCGATGAGCAGTTCTTC | CASSRSSGSGIDEQFF
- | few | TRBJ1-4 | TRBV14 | TGTGCCAGCAGCCAAGACGCAGCTGCAACTAATGAAAAACTGTTTTTT | CASSQDAAATNEKLFF
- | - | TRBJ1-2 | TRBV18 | TGTGCCAGCTCACCAGCAAGGCCTCCTGGCTACACCTTC | CASSPARPPGYTF
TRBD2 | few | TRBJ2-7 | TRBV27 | TGTGCCAGCAGTTTGGCTAGCGGGGGGTCCTCAACCTACGAGCAGTACTTC | CASSLASGGSSTYEQYF
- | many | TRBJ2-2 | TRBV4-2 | TGTGCCAGCAGCCAAGCTCTGGGCACCGGGGAGCTGTTTTTT | CASSQALGTGELFF
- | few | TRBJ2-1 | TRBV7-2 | TGTGCCAGCAGCTTATATTTTAGCGGCAGGAGTGGCAATGAGCAGTTCTTC | CASSLYFSGRSGNEQFF
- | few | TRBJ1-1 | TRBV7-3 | TGTGCCAGCAGCACCAGAGGGGGACATCCGAACACTGAAGCTTTCTTT | CASSTRGGHPNTEAFF
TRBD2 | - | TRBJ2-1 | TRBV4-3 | TGCGCCAGCAGCCATTACGGGCTAGCGGGGTACAATGAGCAGTTCTTC | CASSHYGLAGYNEQFF
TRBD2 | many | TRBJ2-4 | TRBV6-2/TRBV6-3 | TGTGCCAGCAGCCCTGGCCGGACTAGAAGCGGGTCAGCCAAAAACATTCAGTACTTC | CASSPGRTRSGSAKNIQYF
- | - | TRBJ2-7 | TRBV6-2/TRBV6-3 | TGTGCCAGCAGTTACGACAGCTCCTACGAGCAGTACTTC | CASSYDSSYEQYF
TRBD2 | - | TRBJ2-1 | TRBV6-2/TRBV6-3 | TGTGCCAGCAATGGACTAGCGGGAGGGTCCTCCTACAATGAGCAGTTCTTC | CASNGLAGGSSYNEQFF
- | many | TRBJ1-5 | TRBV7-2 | TGTGCCAGCAGCTTAGTTCCCGGGTTTAGCAATCAGCCCCAGCATTTT | CASSLVPGFSNQPQHF
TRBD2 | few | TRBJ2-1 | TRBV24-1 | TGTGCCACCAGTGACCGGACTAGCGGGACCAATGAGCAGTTCTTC | CATSDRTSGTNEQFF
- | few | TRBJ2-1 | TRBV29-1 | TGCAGCGTTGAAATCGGGCGGGGATCCTACAATGAGCAGTTCTTC | CSVEIGRGSYNEQFF
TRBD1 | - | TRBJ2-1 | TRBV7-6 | TGTGCCAGCGCGGGACAGGGGTTCTATGAGCAGTTCTTC | CASAGQGFYEQFF